This T cell receptor (beta chain) was captured by sequencing in a study of a mutant IDH1 vaccine in newly diagnosed glioma. About the research overall: Vaccination started 4-6 weeks after radiotherapy alone, or with temozolomide cycles. Of treated patients, approximately 62% were men and about 40% women, averaging roughly 42 years. Most had both radiotherapy and temozolomide beforehand; others had only one. The V12 visit happened in week 35, and the V13 visit happened in week 47.

Time point of the sample: week 35, safety follow-up. Mutant IDH1 20-mer peptide, at 300 ug, made up each vaccine dose, with topical imiquimod. TCRdb keeps only in-frame clones here, not all; method: immunoSEQ multiplex PCR. The sample yields about 32,000 clones, over 65% seen once. CDR1 is SGHNT and CDR2 is YYREEE in the germline V gene (reference sequence). CDR3 size: 14 residues. V lost 4 bases to trimming and J lost 4 bases, with 14 bases between them. Concerning this clone: Its cognate antigen is unknown.

The sequencing used PBMCs, collected from a glioma patient whose treatment included an IDH1 peptide vaccine. The receptor's source is a middle-aged woman with glioma. The rearrangement uses TRBV5-4 and TRBJ1-2, with D possibly matching TRBD1 (6 bases). The CDR3 nucleotides are TGTGCCAGCAGCCCACAGGGAATCGGCTATGGCTACACCTTC. As protein: CASSPQGIGYGYTF.